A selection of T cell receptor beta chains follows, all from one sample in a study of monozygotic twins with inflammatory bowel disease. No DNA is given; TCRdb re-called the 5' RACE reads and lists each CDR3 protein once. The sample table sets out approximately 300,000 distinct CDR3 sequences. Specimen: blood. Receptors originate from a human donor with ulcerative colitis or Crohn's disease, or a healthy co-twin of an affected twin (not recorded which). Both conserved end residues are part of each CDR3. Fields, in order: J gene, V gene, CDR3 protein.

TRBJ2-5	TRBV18	CASSPPVGETQYF
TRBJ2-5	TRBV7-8	CASSLGGGRAEVYQETQYF
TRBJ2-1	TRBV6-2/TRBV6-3	CASSYSLGVKGVEQFF
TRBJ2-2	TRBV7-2	CASSSTPGWTGELFF
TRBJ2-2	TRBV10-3	CAISEGRGMNTGELFF
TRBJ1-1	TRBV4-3	CASSQVRRGFTEAFF
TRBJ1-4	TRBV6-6	CASSRTATNEKLFF
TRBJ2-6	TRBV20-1	CSVFSSGANVLTF
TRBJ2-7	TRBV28	CASSSGASGRTGEQYF
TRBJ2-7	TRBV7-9	CASQELGNAYEQYF
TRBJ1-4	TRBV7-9	CASSLAGGGFEKLFF
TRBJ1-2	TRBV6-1	CASSLQVGDYGYTF
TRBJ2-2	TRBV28	CASSKAGGVTGELFF
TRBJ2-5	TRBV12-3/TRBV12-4	CASMRNQGETQYF
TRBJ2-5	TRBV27	CASSWSSGGTQETQYF
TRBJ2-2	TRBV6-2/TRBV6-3	CASSYHGGPGELFF
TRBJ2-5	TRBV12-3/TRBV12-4	CASSNWTDPETQYF
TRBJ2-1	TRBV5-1	CASSAGLNNEQFF
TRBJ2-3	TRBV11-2	CASSFGNIAGGHGTDTQYF
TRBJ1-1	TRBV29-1	CRRGLFQNDMNTEAFF
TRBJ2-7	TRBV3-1	CASSRRSQGQYEQYF
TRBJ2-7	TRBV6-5	CASSYSDRNSYEQYF
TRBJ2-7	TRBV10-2	CASRRSRLAGGSRSTYEQYF
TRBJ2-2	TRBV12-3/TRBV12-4	CATIPGVSGELFF
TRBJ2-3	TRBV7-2	CASSQPAGRGVDTQYF
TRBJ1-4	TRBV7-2	CASSQRVFEKLFF
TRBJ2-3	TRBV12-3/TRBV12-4	CASSIAGGITDTQYF
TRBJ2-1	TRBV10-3	CAIRGDSAVNEQFF
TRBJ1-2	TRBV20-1	CSALPDRAGGYTF
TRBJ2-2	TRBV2	CASGTTSGTGELFF
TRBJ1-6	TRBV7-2	CASSPGQLGSPLHF
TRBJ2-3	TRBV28	CASSLEWTGADQGTQYF
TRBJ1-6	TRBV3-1	CASSQDVGFYNSPLHF
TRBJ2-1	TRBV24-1	CATSAMTGNEQFF
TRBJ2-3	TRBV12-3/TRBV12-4	CASTARLAGTDTQYF
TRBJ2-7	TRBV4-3	CASSQRTSGPYEQYF
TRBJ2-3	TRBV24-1	CATSDRTSGLSTDTQYF
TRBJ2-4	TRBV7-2	CASSSSGTTSGIQYF
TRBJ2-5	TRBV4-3	CASSQEVSYQETQYF
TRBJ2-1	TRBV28	CASSPPSGRGGNEQLF